These 25 T cell receptor beta chains were all obtained from the same sample, sequenced in a study of response to subunit inactivated influenza vaccine. TCRdb ran MiXCR on the RT-PCR reads and lists one entry per CDR3 protein. The sample lists fewer than 350,000 distinct CDR3 sequences, 21% occurring once. The source material was PBMCs from blood, sampled 21 months after vaccination. The receptors stem from a man in his fifties or sixties who received an inactivated influenza vaccine.

The chain's CDR3 is CASSDPYEQYF. The CDR3 DNA reads TGTGCTTCTTCCGATCCCTACGAGCAGTACTTC. The gene calls are TRBV28 and TRBJ2-7; D gene uncertain. The CDR3 contains 11 residues. CDR1 MDHEN and CDR2 SYDVKM come from the germline V gene. Using reference TRBV28 and TRBJ2-7 for the parts outside the CDR3, the full variable domain is DVKVTQSSRYLVKRTGEKVFLECVQDMDHENMFWYRQDPGLGLRLIYFSYDVKMKEKGDIPEGYSVSREKKERFSLILESASTNQTSMYLCASSDPYEQYFGPGTRLTVT.

This clonotype has only a few counts. The V call is TRBV20-1, the J call TRBJ2-7; a possible D gene is TRBD2 (6 bases). V was trimmed by 6 bases and J by 1 base, leaving 19 bases between them. This CDR3 is built from 15 residues. Germline CDR1 DFQATT, CDR2 SNEGSKA (reference sequence). CDR3 coding DNA: TGCAGTGCCGTGGACTCGGATAGCGGATCCTACGAGCAGTACTTC. Translated: CSAVDSDSGSYEQYF.

This clonotype was found a few times. The chain has TRBV12-3 or TRBV12-4 and TRBJ2-3; 7 positions agree with TRBD1. The CDR3 sequence is 15 residues long. The V gene end was trimmed by 3 bases and the J gene end by 3 bases; junction bases not matched to a gene: 6. CDR3 residues: CASSFEGGRTDTQYF. CDR3 nucleotide sequence: TGTGCCAGCAGTTTCGAAGGGGGCCGGACAGATACGCAGTATTTT.

The chain is built from TRBV21-1 and TRBJ1-1; the table's D call of TRBD1 was not tested on the DNA. TRBV21-1 is labeled a pseudogene. The CDR3 extends over 15 amino acids. CDR3 in DNA: TGTGCCAGCAGCAACGGACAGGGTTCGTGGACTGAAGCTTTCTTT. Translation gives CASSNGQGSWTEAFF.

The V call is TRBV6-2 or TRBV6-3, the J call TRBJ2-3, with a tentative D call TRBD2 (6 bases). The CDR3 loop spans 15 amino acids. The germline CDR1 and CDR2 sequences are MNHEY and SVGEGT. V was clipped by 6 bases and J by 0 bases, with 13 bases between them. CDR3: CASSRWGVSTDTQYF. The CDR3 nucleotides read TGTGCCAGCAGCCGCTGGGGGGTGAGCACAGATACGCAGTATTTT.

This clonotype has only a few counts. The rearrangement joins TRBV7-9 to TRBJ2-3, with TRBD1 as a possible D gene (6 bases). This CDR3 has 16 amino acids. Trimming pared 8 bases from V and 3 bases from J, leaving 21 bases between. Germline CDR1 reads SEHNR; CDR2 reads FQNEAQ (reference sequence). The CDR3: CASRRLRQGRTDTQYF. The CDR3 DNA reads TGTGCCAGCCGTCGACTCCGCCAGGGGCGAACAGATACGCAGTATTTT. Filled out from reference TRBV7-9 and TRBJ2-3, the complete variable domain reads DTGVSQNPRHKITKRGQNVTFRCDPISEHNRLYWYRQTLGQGPEFLTYFQNEAQLEKSRLLSDRFSAERPKGSFSTLEIQRTEQGDSAMYLCASRRLRQGRTDTQYFGPGTRLTVL.

This clonotype was found a few times. The J gene is TRBJ1-3, the V gene TRBV7-2; D is undetermined. Trimming pared 1 base from V and 4 bases from J, leaving 11 bases between. Germline V gene sequence: CDR1 SGHTA, CDR2 FQGNSA. There are 15 residues in the CDR3. Here the CDR3 reads CASSLGPLSGNTIYF. The DNA of the CDR3 is TGTGCCAGCAGCTTAGGCCCTCTCTCGGGAAACACCATATATTTT.

This chain links TRBV4-2 with TRBJ1-2, with TRBD1 matching over 7 bases. The CDR3 length is 15 residues. Germline V gives CDR1 LGHNA, CDR2 YNFKEQ. After removal of 1 base from V and 3 bases from J, the junction contained 5 bases not matched to a gene. CDR3 coding DNA: TGTGCCAGCAGCCAAGTCTCGGGGACAGACTATGGCTACACCTTC. This translates into CASSQVSGTDYGYTF.

The genes are TRBV29-1 and TRBJ2-3, with D perhaps matching TRBD2 (5 bases). V shed 4 bases and J shed 3 bases, with 5 bases lying between them. The CDR3 is made up of 11 amino acids. Per the germline V gene, CDR1 is SQVTM and CDR2 is ANQGSEA. The CDR3 DNA reads TGCAGCGTTGGGGAGACAGATACGCAGTATTTT. Translating gives CSVGETDTQYF.

This clonotype was seen repeatedly, ten times or more. CDR3 coding DNA: TGTGCCAGCAGATCACAGGGCGCTGAAGCTTTCTTT. The encoded protein is CASRSQGAEAFF. The V gene is TRBV7-9, the J gene TRBJ1-1; D perhaps matches TRBD1 (6 bases). The germline V gene encodes CDR1 SEHNR and CDR2 FQNEAQ (reference sequence). Trimming pared 6 bases from V and 6 bases from J, leaving 11 bases between. The CDR3 sequence is 12 residues long. Using reference TRBV7-9 and TRBJ1-1 for the parts outside the CDR3, the full variable domain is DTGVSQNPRHKITKRGQNVTFRCDPISEHNRLYWYRQTLGQGPEFLTYFQNEAQLEKSRLLSDRFSAERPKGSFSTLEIQRTEQGDSAMYLCASRSQGAEAFFGQGTRLTVV.

This clonotype was picked up many times. The genes are TRBV20-1 and TRBJ1-2, with D perhaps matching TRBD1 (5 bases). V lost 0 bases and J 4 bases, leaving 15 bases between the germline ends. CDR1 is DFQATT and CDR2 is SNEGSKA in the germline V gene (reference sequence). The CDR3 extends over 15 amino acids. The CDR3 DNA sequence: TGCAGTGCTAGAGATCTTAAGGGGCCGGTCTATGGCTACACCTTC. This translates into CSARDLKGPVYGYTF.

V gene TRBV20-1 combines with J gene TRBJ1-2, with a tentative D call TRBD1 (6 bases). CDR3 size: 13 residues. Trimming pared 5 bases from V and 2 bases from J, leaving 12 bases between. Looked up from germline, CDR1 is DFQATT and CDR2 is SNEGSKA (reference sequence). CDR3 protein: CSAPPRGNYGYTF. In DNA, the CDR3 is TGCAGTGCTCCCCCTAGGGGGAACTATGGCTACACCTTC.

This rearrangement joins TRBV7-8 to TRBJ2-1; the match to TRBD2 covers 14 bases. Trimming removed 5 bases from V and 2 bases from J; junction bases left unmatched: 14. This CDR3 comprises 20 residues. Germline values: CDR1 SGHVS, CDR2 FQNEAQ. The CDR3 loop is CASSPKTGGLAGDPYNEQFF. The CDR3 DNA reads as TGTGCCAGCAGCCCTAAGACAGGGGGACTAGCGGGAGATCCCTACAATGAGCAGTTCTTC.

Only a few counts were recorded for this clonotype. The chain employs TRBV4-1 and TRBJ1-1; D unclear. Germline V gene lookup returns CDR1 MGHRA and CDR2 YSYEKL. V gave up 5 bases and J gave up 6 bases, with 19 bases separating them. This CDR3 spans 15 amino acids. The CDR3 bases are TGCGCCAGCAGCTCAGAAGGGAATCTGGGCGCTGAAGCTTTCTTT. It translates to CASSSEGNLGAEAFF.

Comments on this clonotype: Since no conserved phenylalanine or tryptophan closes the CDR3, a read error is the likely cause. The chain recombines TRBV25-1 with TRBJ2-5; 11 nucleotides align to TRBD1. Trimming at V came to 6 bases and at J to 5 bases, leaving 2 bases not matched to a gene. This CDR3 region has 13 residues. Germline V gene lookup returns CDR1 MGHDK and CDR2 SYGVNS. CDR3 DNA sequence: TGTGCCAGCAGGGACAGGGGGCAGGAGACCCAGTACCTC. Encoded protein: CASRDRGQETQYL.

The chain has TRBV7-2 and TRBJ1-2; maybe TRBD1 (6 bases). Germline V gives CDR1 SGHTA, CDR2 FQGNSA. The CDR3 has 14 residues. Deletions cut 5 bases from V and 2 bases from J, with 12 bases between. The CDR3 loop reads CASSPRGGNYGYTF. The CDR3 nucleotides are TGTGCCAGCAGCCCCAGGGGAGGGAACTATGGCTACACCTTC.

The V and J genes are TRBV4-2 and TRBJ1-2; maybe TRBD1 (6 bases). There are 15 residues in the CDR3. Trimming took off 0 bases at V and 5 bases at J, with 13 bases between the two ends. Per the germline V gene, CDR1 is LGHNA and CDR2 is YNFKEQ. The CDR3 sequence: CASSQDLSQGYGYTF. The CDR3 nucleotides read TGTGCCAGCAGCCAAGATTTGTCACAGGGTTATGGCTACACCTTC.

This clonotype was counted at least ten times. The V gene is TRBV10-3, the J gene TRBJ1-6; possibly TRBD1 for D (6 bases). V lost 3 bases, J lost 7 bases, and 10 bases lay in between. Germline lookup yields CDR1 ENHRY and CDR2 SYGVKD. The CDR3 covers 14 residues. The CDR3 loop reads CAISEGTSNSPLHF. As DNA, the CDR3 is TGTGCCATCAGTGAAGGGACATCGAATTCACCCCTCCACTTT.

The chain is built from TRBV5-1 and TRBJ2-1; a weak D match, TRBD1 (6 bases). This CDR3 comprises 17 residues. Germline V gene data show CDR1 as SGHRS and CDR2 as YFSETQ. Trimming removed 4 bases from V and 2 bases from J, with 19 bases in between. Written as DNA, the CDR3 is TGCGCCAGCAGCAGCGTCGGGACAAACTATGCCTACAATGAGCAGTTCTTC. It yields the protein CASSSVGTNYAYNEQFF. Filled out from reference TRBV5-1 and TRBJ2-1, the complete variable domain reads KAGVTQTPRYLIKTRGQQVTLSCSPISGHRSVSWYQQTPGQGLQFLFEYFSETQRNKGNFPGRFSGRQFSNSRSEMNVSTLELGDSALYLCASSSVGTNYAYNEQFFGPGTRLTVL.

This clonotype was detected only a few times. The V and J genes are TRBV28 and TRBJ2-1; 12 bases are shared with TRBD2. The J segment lost 4 bases and the V segment lost 5 bases, leaving 6 bases of the junction unmatched. Germline values: CDR1 MDHEN, CDR2 SYDVKM. The CDR3 has 16 amino acids. In DNA form, the CDR3 reads TGTGCCAGCAGTCTGACACTAGCGGGAGGATACAATGAGCAGTTCTTC. It codes for CASSLTLAGGYNEQFF.

The chain is built from TRBV6-2 or TRBV6-3 and TRBJ2-5; TRBD1 might be the D (6 bases). V lost 6 bases and J lost 2, with 16 bases in between. The CDR3 totals 15 residues. The germline CDR1 and CDR2 sequences are MNHEY and SVGEGT. CDR3 in DNA: TGTGCCAGCAGCGAGCCGGGACAACCTCAAGAGACCCAGTACTTC. As protein: CASSEPGQPQETQYF.

This clonotype was recorded a few times. The chain is built from TRBV6-1 and TRBJ1-1; D perhaps matches TRBD1 (6 bases). The CDR3 covers 13 residues. Germline V gene data show CDR1 as MNHNS and CDR2 as SASEGT. Deletions cut 5 bases from V and 3 bases from J, with 10 bases between. This CDR3 is CASSTYRDTEAFF. CDR3 nucleotides: TGTGCCAGCAGTACCTACAGGGACACTGAAGCTTTCTTT.

CDR3 bases: TGTGCCAGCAGCTTAGGGGGGGCGAATAAGGATGAGCAGTTCTTC. Amino acid sequence: CASSLGGANKDEQFF. V is TRBV7-9 and J is TRBJ2-1; TRBD1 or TRBD2 may be the D gene (6 bases each). Germline CDR1 SEHNR, CDR2 FQNEAQ (reference sequence). This CDR3 is 15 amino acids long. Deletions cut 1 base from V and 8 bases from J, with 15 bases between.

The chain recombines TRBV4-2 with TRBJ1-5; a weak D match, TRBD1 (6 bases). Between the trimmed V and J ends, which lost 1 base and 1 base, there was a span of 11 bases. The germline CDR1 and CDR2 sequences are LGHNA and YNFKEQ. This CDR3 is 16 amino acids long. CDR3 sequence: CASSQVGGTSNQPQHF. The CDR3 nucleotides are TGTGCCAGCAGCCAAGTAGGGGGGACGAGCAATCAGCCCCAGCATTTT.

This clonotype was seen at least ten times. V and J are TRBV5-1 and TRBJ1-3, with 10 bases identical to TRBD1. The CDR3 runs to 16 residues. CDR1 is SGHRS and CDR2 is YFSETQ in the germline V gene. V shed 2 bases, J shed 4 bases, and the junction held 6 bases outside the gene matches. The CDR3 nucleotides are TGCGCCAGCAGCTTAACCGGGACAGGGGTCGGAAACACCATATATTTT. It codes for CASSLTGTGVGNTIYF.